This passage covers 12 T cell receptor beta chains from one sample sequenced in a study of cytomegalovirus exposure and HLA in healthy donors. The PCR contained 60 Vbeta and 13 Jbeta primers. TCRdb's copy holds only in-frame clones and misses some; the assay was immunoSEQ multiplex PCR. The table has approximately 140,000 clones, around 79% seen once. The sequenced sample consisted of PBMCs. Receptor source: a human donor in good health.

Of note for this clone: The identical CDR3 is also encoded by other nucleotide sequences in the sample. This chain links TRBV30 with TRBJ1-4, with TRBD1 matching over 8 bases. In germline, CDR1 is GTSNPN, CDR2 SVGIG (reference sequence). This CDR3 spans 15 amino acids. Trimming at V came to 5 bases and at J to 8 bases, leaving 13 bases not matched to a gene. DNA for the CDR3: TGTGCCTGGGACCGGCCGACAGGGGTAGGCGAAAAACTGTTTTTT. Its protein is CAWDRPTGVGEKLFF. Drawing the rest from reference TRBV30 and TRBJ1-4, the complete variable domain is SQTIHQWPATLVQPVGSPLSLECTVEGTSNPNLYWYRQAAGRGLQLLFYSVGIGQISSEVPQNLSASRPQDRQFILSSKKLLLSDSGFYLCAWDRPTGVGEKLFFGSGTQLSVL.

This rearrangement joins TRBV15 to TRBJ2-3, with a possible D match to TRBD2 (6 bases). This CDR3 is built from 15 residues. With 1 base removed from V and 3 bases from J, the gap between germline ends came to 11 bases. The V gene's germline CDR1 is LNHNV and CDR2 YYDKDF (reference sequence). CDR3 DNA: TGTGCCACCAGCAGAGGAACGGGGAGGACAGATACGCAGTATTTT. It yields the protein CATSRGTGRTDTQYF.

This chain connects TRBV6-1 to TRBJ2-7; tentatively, D is TRBD1 (7 bases). This CDR3 comprises 18 residues. The germline V gene has CDR1 MNHNS and CDR2 SASEGT. The germline V and J ends were trimmed by 4 bases and 6 bases, with 28 bases remaining between them. The CDR3: CASSVHRGAPGLPGEQYF. The CDR3 DNA reads as TGTGCCAGCAGTGTACACAGGGGAGCACCGGGACTCCCGGGCGAGCAGTACTTC.

Written as DNA, the CDR3 is TGTGCCAGCAGCCAAGATCAGGTGCCTAATGAAAAACTGTTTTTT. This codes for CASSQDQVPNEKLFF. V and J are TRBV14 and TRBJ1-4; D not resolved. Looked up from germline, CDR1 is SGHDN and CDR2 is FVKESK. This CDR3 comprises 15 residues. Trimming took 0 bases from V and 3 from J, leaving 8 bases between them.

The chain employs TRBV10-3 and TRBJ2-1, with TRBD1 matching 8 bases. This CDR3 is built from 14 residues. Per germline, CDR1 ENHRY and CDR2 SYGVKD. The trim removed 5 bases at V and 6 bases at J, leaving 6 bases unmatched. For the CDR3, the DNA is TGTGCCATCAGTCTACAGGGGGATGGCAATGAGCAGTTCTTC. Its translation: CAISLQGDGNEQFF.

This clone was detected only once. The chain is built from TRBV10-2 and TRBJ2-2; maybe TRBD1 (6 bases). CDR3 length: 14 amino acids. V was pared by 6 bases and J by 1 base, with 9 bases between. Germline CDR1 is WSHSY and CDR2 is SAAADI. The CDR3 here is CASRETGNTGELFF. The CDR3 nucleotides are TGCGCCAGCAGGGAGACAGGGAACACCGGGGAGCTGTTTTTT.

This chain joins TRBV6-5 and TRBJ2-4; tentatively, D is TRBD2 (6 bases). The CDR3 covers 12 residues. Germline V gene sequence: CDR1 MNHEY, CDR2 SVGAGI. V lost 5 bases, J lost 12 bases, and 14 bases lay in between. CDR3 region: CASSPRGGTQYF. The CDR3 nucleotides read TGTGCCAGCAGTCCCCGAGGAGGGACTCAGTACTTC.

The CDR3 DNA reads TGTGCCAGCGAGCCTTTGGGCAGGGTGGACGAGCAGTACTTC. Its protein is CASEPLGRVDEQYF. The V call is TRBV2, the J call TRBJ2-7; weak D call: TRBD1 (5 bases). The V gene's germline CDR1 is SNHLY and CDR2 FYNNEI. Trimming removed 8 bases from V and 5 bases from J, with 19 bases in between. This CDR3 has 14 amino acids.

V gene TRBV4-3 combines with J gene TRBJ2-1; maybe TRBD2 (5 bases). V lost 1 base, J lost 0 bases, and 7 bases lay in between. The germline CDR1 and CDR2 sequences are LGHNA and YSLEER. This CDR3 comprises 15 residues. DNA for the CDR3: TGCGCCAGCAGCCAAGGTACTAGCTCCTACAATGAGCAGTTCTTC. This sequence encodes CASSQGTSSYNEQFF.

This clone was counted a single time. The chain joins TRBV7-9 to TRBJ2-1; 9 bases match TRBD2. V lost 6 bases and J lost 11; bases outside the gene matches: 14. The V gene's germline CDR1 is SEHNR and CDR2 FQNEAQ (reference sequence). This CDR3 contains 15 residues. The CDR3 nucleotides are TGTGCCAGCAGTCCTAGCGGGATGATCCACGGGCAGCAGTTCTTC. Translating it yields CASSPSGMIHGQQFF.

The CDR3 reads CASSIRGTSGGGDTQYF. The CDR3 nucleotides read TGTGCCAGTAGTATCCGAGGGACTAGCGGGGGGGGAGATACGCAGTATTTT. This rearrangement joins TRBV19 to TRBJ2-3, with TRBD2 matching over 16 bases. In germline, CDR1 is LNHDA, CDR2 SQIVND (reference sequence). V lost 3 bases and J lost 5; bases outside the gene matches: 5. The CDR3 length is 17 residues.

The CDR3 loop is CASSYRDRGNTIYF. CDR3 DNA sequence: TGTGCCAGCAGTTACCGGGACAGGGGAAACACCATATATTTT. The gene calls are TRBV2 and TRBJ1-3; TRBD1 agrees at 8 bases. Trimming cost V 5 bases and J 4 bases; bases outside gene matches: 4. This CDR3 spans 14 amino acids. Germline V gene sequence: CDR1 SNHLY, CDR2 FYNNEI.